A selection of T cell receptor beta chains follows, all from one sample in a study of cytomegalovirus exposure and HLA in healthy donors. Clones were sequenced by immunoSEQ multiplex PCR, and TCRdb holds only the in-frame ones, with some missing. The sample has 150,000 to 200,000 clones, over 70% seen once. Sequenced: PBMCs. The source is a man between 35 and 55 years old in good health and CMV-seronegative. CDR3s include the opening cysteine and the closing phenylalanine or tryptophan. D genes are given only for firm matches. A clone size is listed for some rows: how often the clone was seen (once, few, many), or a class if it is expanded.

cdr3_nt cdr3_aa j_call clone_size d_call v_call
TGTGCCAGCAGCTTAAGTAGCGCGACAAACTCAGATACGCAGTATTTT CASSLSSATNSDTQYF TRBJ2-3 NA NA TRBV11-2
TGTGCCAGCAGCGTAGGGACAGGGAAATCCTACGAGCAGTACTTC CASSVGTGKSYEQYF TRBJ2-7 NA TRBD1 TRBV9
TGTGCTAGTGGTTTGAGGCGGGAGGGCGACACCGGGGAGCTGTTTTTT CASGLRREGDTGELFF TRBJ2-2 NA TRBD2 TRBV12-5
TGCAGCGTTGAAGAGAACTCGGAGACTGAAGCTTTCTTT CSVEENSETEAFF TRBJ1-1 NA NA TRBV29-1
TGTGCCAGCAGCCTTGGGGGCGGTTCGTACGAGCAGTACTTC CASSLGGGSYEQYF TRBJ2-7 NA NA TRBV5-6
TGCGCCAGCAGCTTCACTAGCCGCTACAATGAGCAGTTCTTC CASSFTSRYNEQFF TRBJ2-1 NA NA TRBV5-1
TGTGCCAGCAGTTTAAACAGGGACTACTACGAGCAGTACTTC CASSLNRDYYEQYF TRBJ2-7 NA NA TRBV27
TGCGCCAGCAGCTCTCTCGGACGGGAAGAGCAGTTCTTC CASSSLGREEQFF TRBJ2-1 NA NA TRBV5-1
TGTGCCAGTGCAACCCGGACCGAAAGGGGTACTGAAGCTTTCTTT CASATRTERGTEAFF TRBJ1-1 NA NA TRBV19
TGTGCCAGCAGCCCCGGACAATCTACACCCCTCCACTTT CASSPGQSTPLHF TRBJ1-6 NA NA TRBV6-5
TGTGCCAGCAGTTTACGGCAGGGGACTGAAAAACTGTTTTTT CASSLRQGTEKLFF TRBJ1-4 NA NA TRBV27
TGTGCCAGCAGCTCCTACAGGGGTGGTGGTTACGAGCAGTACTTC CASSSYRGGGYEQYF TRBJ2-7 NA TRBD1 TRBV7-2
TGTGCCAGCAGCTTAGGGCGCAGGGCGGGAGAGCAGTACTTC CASSLGRRAGEQYF TRBJ2-7 NA NA TRBV7-2
TGCGCCAGCAGCCAAGATACAGGGGAGAACGAGCAGTACTTC CASSQDTGENEQYF TRBJ2-7 NA TRBD1 TRBV4-3
TGCGCCAGCAGCCCCCGGACAGGGACCACAGATACGCAGTATTTT CASSPRTGTTDTQYF TRBJ2-3 NA TRBD1 TRBV5-1
TGTGCCAGCAGCTTAAGAGGGGGCGGTATCAATGAGCAGTTCTTC CASSLRGGGINEQFF TRBJ2-1 NA TRBD1 TRBV7-3
TGTGCCAGCTCCCCAGGACAGGACACTGAAGCTTTCTTT CASSPGQDTEAFF TRBJ1-1 NA TRBD1 TRBV18
TGTGCCAGCACCCCCTTCACAGGCAGTGAGCAGTTCTTC CASTPFTGSEQFF TRBJ2-1 once NA TRBV4-2
TGTGCCAGCAGTGAAGGCGGGGGTCGGTATAGCAATCAGCCCCAGCATTTT CASSEGGGRYSNQPQHF TRBJ1-5 few NA TRBV2
TGCAGCGTTGCAGTGACAGGGGGCCATGAGCAGTACTTC CSVAVTGGHEQYF TRBJ2-7 NA TRBD1 TRBV29-1
TGTGCCAGCAGCTCCTTAGCGGGCAATGAGCAGTTCTTC CASSSLAGNEQFF TRBJ2-1 NA TRBD2 TRBV11-3
TGTGCCAGCAGCCAATCAGGGGATACGCAGTATTTT CASSQSGDTQYF TRBJ2-3 NA NA TRBV7-9
TGTGCCAGTCAAGGACAGGTTTATAGCAATCAGCCCCAGCATTTT CASQGQVYSNQPQHF TRBJ1-5 NA TRBD1 TRBV28
TGTGCCAGCTCACCAATACTAGCGGACCAGAGAGAGCAGTTCTTC CASSPILADQREQFF TRBJ2-1 NA TRBD2 TRBV18
TGTGCCAGCAGTTACTCGAGCTCCTACGAGCAGTACTTC CASSYSSSYEQYF TRBJ2-7 NA NA TRBV6-6
TGTGCCAGCAGCTTGAGTGGAGCGGGCTATGGCTACACCTTC CASSLSGAGYGYTF TRBJ1-2 NA NA TRBV5-4
TGTGCCAGCAGTTACCCAGACCTCGGGGCTGGAAACACCATATATTTT CASSYPDLGAGNTIYF TRBJ1-3 NA NA TRBV6-6
TGCGCCAGCAGGCAACTACAGGGTTCGGCATACGAGCAGTACTTC CASRQLQGSAYEQYF TRBJ2-7 NA NA TRBV5-1
TGTGCCAGCAGTTTAGGACAGGGACCTATCTACGAGCAGTACTTC CASSLGQGPIYEQYF TRBJ2-7 few TRBD1 TRBV27
TGTGCCTGGCTCCCTAGCGGGAGGCCCTACAATGAGCAGTTCTTC CAWLPSGRPYNEQFF TRBJ2-1 NA TRBD2 TRBV30
TGTGCCAGCAGTGAATCTATAGATACGCAGTATTTT CASSESIDTQYF TRBJ2-3 NA NA TRBV25-1
TGCGCCAGCAGCTTGGGGCATATAGGGACAGGGACTTCACCCCTCCACTTT CASSLGHIGTGTSPLHF TRBJ1-6 NA TRBD1 TRBV5-1
TGTGCCAGCAGCGCCCGGACAGAGAACTATGGCTACACCTTC CASSARTENYGYTF TRBJ1-2 NA NA TRBV9